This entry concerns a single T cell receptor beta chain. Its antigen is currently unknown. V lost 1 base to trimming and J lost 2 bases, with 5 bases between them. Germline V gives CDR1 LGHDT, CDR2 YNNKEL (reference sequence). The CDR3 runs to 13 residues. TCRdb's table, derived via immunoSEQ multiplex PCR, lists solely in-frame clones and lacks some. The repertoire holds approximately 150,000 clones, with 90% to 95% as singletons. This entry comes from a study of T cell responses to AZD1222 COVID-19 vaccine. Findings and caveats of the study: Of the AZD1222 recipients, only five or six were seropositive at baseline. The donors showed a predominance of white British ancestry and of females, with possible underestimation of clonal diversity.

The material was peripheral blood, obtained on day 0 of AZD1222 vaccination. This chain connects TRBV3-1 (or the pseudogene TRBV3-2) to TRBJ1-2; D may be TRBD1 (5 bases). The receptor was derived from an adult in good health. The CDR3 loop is CASSQAGNYGYTF. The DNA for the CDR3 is TGTGCCAGCAGCCAAGCAGGGAACTATGGCTACACCTTC.